This T cell receptor (beta chain) was identified in a study of blood T cell repertoires in COVID-19. Study in general: From the United States, Italy and Spain came samples of acute and convalescent COVID-19. In each case, the material was cDNA or gDNA derived from T cells, B-cell-depleted T cells, or PBMCs.

In the original processing: Estimates of nucleated cell counts were drawn from the amplification of reference gene primers. The table came from immunoSEQ multiplex PCR; TCRdb's copy has only in-frame clones and leaves some out. For V, J and clone size, that table is used; D and trimming come from the DNA. Of under 250,000 clones in the sample, just under 85% were seen once. Deletions cut 2 bases from V and 7 bases from J, with 12 bases between. The CDR3 consists of 14 residues. Germline assignment: CDR1 ENHRY and CDR2 SYGVKD. This rearrangement joins TRBV10-3 to TRBJ1-5; no definite D call. The source material was peripheral blood. This receptor was obtained from a woman aged 50 to 60 with active or convalescent COVID-19. CDR3 in DNA: TGTGCCATCAGTGAGAGGAGGGATCGACAGCCCCAGCATTTT. It is translated as CAISERRDRQPQHF.